Detailed here is one T cell receptor beta chain. The record originates from a study of blood T cells in healthy people across ages. This CDR3 comprises 14 residues. A J-beta primer mix and a sample-barcoded 5' primer were used in a second PCR of about 7 to 12 cycles. MiXCR, run by TCRdb on the 5' RACE reads, gives a single entry per CDR3 protein. The table includes 900,000 to 950,000 distinct CDR3 sequences, under 35% detected once. In addition, the sample was reused for a study of T cells of mothers and their children. That work contributes: All donors were healthy and Caucasian; they were three mothers and their six children.

Sequencing was carried out using blood. The source of this sequence is a woman in her 40s in good health. The gene calls are TRBV21-1 and TRBJ2-7; the table's D call, TRBD2, was not checked against the DNA. TRBV21-1 is a pseudogene segment. As DNA, the CDR3 is TGTGCCAGCAGCAAAAAGGCCCGCGCCTACGAGCAGTACTTC. Protein: CASSKKARAYEQYF.